This T cell receptor (beta chain) was recovered during a study of OX40 agonist ivuxolimab in advanced cancers. For the study at large: Three dose-escalation patients had partial responses: one with hepatocellular carcinoma and two with cutaneous melanoma.

Clones were read by immunoSEQ multiplex PCR, and TCRdb kept only the in-frame ones, dropping some. The sample consists of under 8,000 clones, roughly 85% of them appearing once. The germline V gene has CDR1 SGDLS and CDR2 YYNGEE. The trim removed 5 bases at V and 5 bases at J, leaving 5 bases unmatched. This CDR3 has 14 residues. Turning to this clone: Its antigen is unidentified.

The study's findings and limits: Relative to CD4+ cells, CD8+ T cells on average had more expanded clones.

The investigators sampled blood at baseline, at cycle 4 day 1, and at cycle 7 day 1. Sequencing was performed on CD4+ or CD8+ T cells sorted from blood, taken in a trial of the OX40 agonist ivuxolimab. The source is an adult with an advanced solid tumor such as melanoma, head and neck, liver or kidney cancer. V usage is TRBV9 and J usage is TRBJ2-2; 8 bases line up with TRBD1. CDR3: CASRRTGRTGELFF. For the CDR3, the DNA is TGTGCCAGCAGGCGGACAGGGCGAACCGGGGAGCTGTTTTTT.